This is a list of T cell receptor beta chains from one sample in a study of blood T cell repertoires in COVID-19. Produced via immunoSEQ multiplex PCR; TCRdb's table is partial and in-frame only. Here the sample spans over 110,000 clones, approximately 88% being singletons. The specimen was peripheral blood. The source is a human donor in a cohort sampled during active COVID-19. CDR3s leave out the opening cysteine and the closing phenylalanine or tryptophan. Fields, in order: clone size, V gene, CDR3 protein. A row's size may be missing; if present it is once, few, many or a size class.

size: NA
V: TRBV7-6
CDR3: ASSNRPSGGQDTQY

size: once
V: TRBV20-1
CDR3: SASEGGVNQPQH

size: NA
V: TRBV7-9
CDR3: ASSLVGSLDTEAF

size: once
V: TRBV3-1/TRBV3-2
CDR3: ASSLSSGRIVAYEQY

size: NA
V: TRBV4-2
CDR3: ASSQEYTRDRAF

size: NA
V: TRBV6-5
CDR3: ASMTGGNQPQH

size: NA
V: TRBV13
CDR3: ASSRQGSGELF

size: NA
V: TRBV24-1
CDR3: ATSERQRGVGKQF

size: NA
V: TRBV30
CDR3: AWVQQLYGYT

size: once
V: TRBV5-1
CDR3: ASSLWATGANTEAF

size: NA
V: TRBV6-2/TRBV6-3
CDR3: ASSGLAGANNNEQF

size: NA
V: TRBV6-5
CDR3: ASRHRASGNTIY

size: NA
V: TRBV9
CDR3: ASSVGGAISEQY

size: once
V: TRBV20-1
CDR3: SASGGGLAIQETQY

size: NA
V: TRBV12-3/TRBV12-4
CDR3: ASSLDSFYGYT

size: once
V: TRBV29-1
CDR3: SVGALANEQF

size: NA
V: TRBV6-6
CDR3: ASTKRGQGLYSPLH

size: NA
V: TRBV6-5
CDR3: ASSYSGAPLYEQY

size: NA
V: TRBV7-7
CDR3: ASSLEAGGRGDTQY

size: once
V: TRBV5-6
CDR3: ASSLGQGRQPQH

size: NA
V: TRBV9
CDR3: ASSVGSGRGADTQY

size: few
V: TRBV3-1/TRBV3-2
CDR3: ASSQDPGYTEAF

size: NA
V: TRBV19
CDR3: ASSRSREETQY

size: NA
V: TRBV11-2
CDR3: ASSLGGLGGVNTGELF

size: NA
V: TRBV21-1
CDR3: ASSPRTGGNEQF

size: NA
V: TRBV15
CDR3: ATSRESIAGAPYNEQF

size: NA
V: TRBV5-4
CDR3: ASSPGLAGGELF

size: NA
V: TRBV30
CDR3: AWTKQGSSGNTIY

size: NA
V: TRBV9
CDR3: ASSPGRAPRGSPLH

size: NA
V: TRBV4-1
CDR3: ASSQVASGANNEQF

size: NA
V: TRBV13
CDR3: ASSLGLAGLGEQF

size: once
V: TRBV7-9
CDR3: ASSLGGISPLH

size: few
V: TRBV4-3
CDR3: ASSHSAGQGTIIRYGYT

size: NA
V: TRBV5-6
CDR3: ASSLSGLNYEQY

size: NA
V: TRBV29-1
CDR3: SVPSGGAAYGYT

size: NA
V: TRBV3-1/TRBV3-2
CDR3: ASSQGGAQY

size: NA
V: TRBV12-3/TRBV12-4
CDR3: ASRQSENTEAF

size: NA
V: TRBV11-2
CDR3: ASSLGGGPYEQY

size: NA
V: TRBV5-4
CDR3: ASSYIGGITGELF

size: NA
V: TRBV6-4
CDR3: ASSRDTNTGELF

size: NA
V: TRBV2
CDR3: ASSDRGVAGELF

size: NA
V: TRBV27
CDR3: ASSITGIGNIQY

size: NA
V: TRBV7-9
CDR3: ASSLGVAGGPTDTQY

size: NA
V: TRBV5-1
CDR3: ASRRTGNEQF

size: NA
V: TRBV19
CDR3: ASSIRAPTDYYEQY

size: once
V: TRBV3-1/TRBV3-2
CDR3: ASSPSSGINYGYT

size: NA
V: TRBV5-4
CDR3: ASSFSAIEETQY

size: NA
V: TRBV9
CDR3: ASSVVPGNSGNTIY

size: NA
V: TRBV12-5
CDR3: ASGLHSTDTQY

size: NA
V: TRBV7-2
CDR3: ASSLGGGGYNEQF

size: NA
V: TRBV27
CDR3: ASSSMDSPYGYT

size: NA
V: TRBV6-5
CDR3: AIGTTGGIGYT

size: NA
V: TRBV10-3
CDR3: ATTDRGSYEQY